This TCR beta chain was documented in a study of metastatic and nonmetastatic thyroid tumors. On the study more broadly: Comparison of repertoires was carried out across blood and tumor or nodule tissue from malignant and benign thyroid patients. Study outcomes and limitations: The study reportedly found significantly higher TCR beta diversity in malignant thyroid tumors than benign nodules, in blood and tumor.

No treatment had been given to any patient before thyroid surgery. Original methodology: Researchers built a distant-metastasis classifier for papillary thyroid cancer that drew on CDR3 differences across clinicopathological groups. Through MiXCR, TCRdb re-clonotyped the PCR reads. These V and J calls originate from TCRdb's pipeline instead of the authors' own analysis. Of over 55,000 clones detected, roughly 29% appear once; the ten largest clones hold less than 20%. CDR3 length: 13 amino acids. Germline CDR1 MNHNS, CDR2 SASEGT. The V end lost 7 bases, the J end lost 2 bases, and 12 bases lay between the germline ends. A note on this clone: Its antigen is still unknown.

The rearrangement uses TRBV6-1 and TRBJ2-7, with D tentatively TRBD1 or TRBD2 (5 bases each). Material: blood. The origin of this receptor is a female donor with papillary thyroid cancer or a benign thyroid nodule (not recorded which). Some clones in this sample may be carry-over from other donors' samples. This CDR3 is CASIRDGAYEQYF. DNA for the CDR3: TGTGCCAGCATCCGGGACGGAGCCTACGAGCAGTACTTC.